This note documents a single T cell receptor (beta chain) sequence. Its antigen remains unidentified. A read error is possible here, since a much larger clone lies one base away. This specimen belongs to a study of regulatory T cells in long-lasting Graves disease. The study's findings and limits: Researchers reported studying only peripheral blood, not thyroid tissue. Persistent patients shared more public clonotypes (roughly 2,500) than new patients (approximately 1,000).

In germline, CDR1 is MNHNS, CDR2 SASEGT. The CDR3 is 14 amino acids. Noted time point: newly diagnosed GD, antithyroid drugs for less than 3 months. With RNA extracted from PBMCs as input, the TCR library was made. To make TCR beta libraries, researchers used iRepertoire HTBI primers and Arm-PCR of CDR3 regions. MiXCR, applied by TCRdb to the multiplex PCR reads, yields one record per CDR3 protein. Here the sample spans about 540,000 distinct CDR3 sequences, roughly 13% being singletons. These data also formed part of another study, on T cells in Graves' hyperthyroidism and ophthalmopathy. That publication notes: First-round RT-PCR targeting the TCR CDR3 was performed with the HTBI primer set. Blood also showed most of the thyroid clonotypes that were expanded above 0.001.

Sample: peripheral blood mononuclear cells (PBMCs), taken at new diagnosis, from a patient treated with antithyroid drugs. The TCR originated in a man aged 25-45 years with Graves disease. The V and J genes are TRBV6-1 and TRBJ2-3, with 9 positions matching TRBD2. This CDR3 is CASMSAGGPDTRYF. The DNA of the CDR3 is TGTGCCAGCATGTCGGCGGGAGGGCCGGATACGCGGTATTTT.